Given below is one T cell receptor (beta chain) in context. The antigen this receptor binds is unknown. Qualities for individual bases were not recorded, and no much larger clone is one base off. This specimen comes from a study of blood T cell repertoires in COVID-19 (dated by TCRdb to about 2020). About the investigation overall: Samples from collaborators originated in the United States, Italy and Spain and spanned both the acute and convalescent phases of COVID-19. A de-identified subject ID, COVID-19 status, age in years and sex were almost always included in the sample metadata. The repertoires were made available in a free public database intended to serve as a resource for research on the immune response to SARS-CoV-2. The material from the prospective study consisted of cDNA or gDNA derived from T cells, B-cell-depleted T cells, or PBMCs. Where HLA class I and class II types were available, the types were taken from metadata supplied by the sample provider, not from assay-based typing. Deeply sampled blood TCRbeta repertoires from subjects exposed to, actively infected with, or recovered from COVID-19 were included in the dataset. The samples were drawn from two sources: the first 160 participants of the ongoing ImmuneRACE study, and approximately 1,300 subjects contributed by 6 global collaborators.

Study-wide conclusions, independent of this receptor: The quantity of clinical and demographic metadata differed by source and by participant and was supplied without curation.

Whole blood was collected in K2EDTA tubes by collaborating institutions according to the institutions' own protocols. For TCRbeta analysis, collaborator samples were shipped as frozen whole blood, as isolated PBMCs, or as DNA extracted from either sample type. The CDR1 and CDR2 encoded by the germline V gene are SGHTA and FQGNSA. V is pruned by 3 bases and J by 6 bases, leaving 1 base of the junction without a gene match. Spanning cysteine to phenylalanine, the CDR3 consists of 13 amino acids. Only the CDR3 portion is preserved as DNA: 39 bases, with reading frame beginning at the first base. TCRbeta CDR3 regions were amplified from genomic DNA using the immunoSEQ Assay, a bias-controlled multiplex PCR. Turning to the authors' computational methods: Nucleated cell counts per sample were estimated from amplification of reference gene primers within the assay. Sequence reads were collapsed and filtered to measure the absolute abundance of every unique TCRbeta CDR3 rearrangement. Productive Simpson clonality was computed per sample as the square root of Simpson's diversity index over productive rearrangements. Entries here come from immuneACCESS through TCRdb and include only in-frame sequences with V and J called. Some clones fail to appear in such tables; in the studies checked, an unresolved V gene covers under half of the shortfall, and the cause of the remainder is unknown. Clone size and V and J calls were adopted from that table, with D and trimming inferred from the DNA. The sample table holds about 88,000 clones, of which 90% to 95% were seen once. Of the sample, approximately 1.8% is held by the ten largest clones.

What was sequenced was peripheral blood. The rearrangement joined TRBV7-2 to TRBJ2-7; 11 bases in the junction line up with TRBD1. The receptor was isolated from a man in his 60s with acute or convalescent COVID-19. This receptor carries the CDR3 CASSFGTGGEQYF. The sequenced DNA is TGTGCCAGCAGCTTCGGGACAGGGGGCGAGCAGTACTTC.